The text below deals with one T cell receptor beta chain. Its cognate antigen is unknown. Germline CDR1 SGHKS, CDR2 YYEKEE (reference sequence). Trimming stripped 4 bases from V and 8 bases from J, with 12 bases between. This CDR3 contains 13 residues. TCRdb re-called the 5' RACE reads through MiXCR, storing one row per CDR3 protein. The sample includes fewer than 350,000 distinct CDR3 sequences, roughly 15% of them seen just once. This record comes from a study of T-cell memory formation after mild COVID-19. Study-wide findings and caveats: Within pre-infection memory, some responding clones were found, suggesting cross-reactive memory joined.

The sequencing input was PBMCs or a T cell subset sorted from them (not recorded which). The TCR comes from a young man who had mild COVID-19 (a few samples of this study predate the infection). Cell type and time point are not known. The chain couples TRBV5-5 to TRBJ1-4; D gene uncertain. Here the CDR3 reads CASSPGLTEKLFF. As DNA, the CDR3 is TGTGCCAGCAGCCCCGGACTGACAGAAAAACTGTTTTTT.